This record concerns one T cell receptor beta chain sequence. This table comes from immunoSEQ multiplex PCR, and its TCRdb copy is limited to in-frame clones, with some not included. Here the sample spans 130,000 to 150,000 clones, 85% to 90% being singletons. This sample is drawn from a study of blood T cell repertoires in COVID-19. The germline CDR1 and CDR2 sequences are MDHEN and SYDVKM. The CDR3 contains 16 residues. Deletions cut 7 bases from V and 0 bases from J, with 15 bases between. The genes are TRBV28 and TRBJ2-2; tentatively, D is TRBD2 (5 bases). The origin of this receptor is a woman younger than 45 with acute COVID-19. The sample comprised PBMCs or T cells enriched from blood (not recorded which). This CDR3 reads CASTLAGKANTGELFF. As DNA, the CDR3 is TGTGCCAGCACCTTGGCGGGCAAAGCGAACACCGGGGAGCTGTTTTTT.